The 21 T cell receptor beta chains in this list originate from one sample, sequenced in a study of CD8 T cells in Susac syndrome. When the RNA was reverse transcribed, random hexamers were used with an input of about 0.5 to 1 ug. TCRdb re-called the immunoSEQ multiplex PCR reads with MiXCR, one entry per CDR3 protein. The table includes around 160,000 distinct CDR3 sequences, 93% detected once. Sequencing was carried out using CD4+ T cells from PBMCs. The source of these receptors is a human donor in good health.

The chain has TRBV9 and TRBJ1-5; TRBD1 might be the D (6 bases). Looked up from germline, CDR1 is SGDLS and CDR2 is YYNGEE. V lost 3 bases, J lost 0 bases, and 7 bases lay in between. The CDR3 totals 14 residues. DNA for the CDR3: TGTGCCAGCAGCGACAGGGCTAGCAATCAGCCCCAGCATTTT. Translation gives CASSDRASNQPQHF.

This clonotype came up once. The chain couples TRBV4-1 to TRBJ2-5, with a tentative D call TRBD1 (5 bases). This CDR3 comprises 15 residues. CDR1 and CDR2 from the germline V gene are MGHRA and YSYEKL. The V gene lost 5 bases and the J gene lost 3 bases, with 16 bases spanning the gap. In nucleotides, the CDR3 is TGCGCCAGCAGCGCCGGGCAGGGCCCAGAAGAGACCCAGTACTTC. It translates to CASSAGQGPEETQYF.

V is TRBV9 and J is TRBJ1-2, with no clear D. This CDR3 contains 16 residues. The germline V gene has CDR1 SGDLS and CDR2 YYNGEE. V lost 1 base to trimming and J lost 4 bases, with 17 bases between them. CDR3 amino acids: CASSVSPDQNLYGYTF. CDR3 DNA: TGTGCCAGCAGCGTAAGCCCGGATCAAAACCTCTATGGCTACACCTTC.

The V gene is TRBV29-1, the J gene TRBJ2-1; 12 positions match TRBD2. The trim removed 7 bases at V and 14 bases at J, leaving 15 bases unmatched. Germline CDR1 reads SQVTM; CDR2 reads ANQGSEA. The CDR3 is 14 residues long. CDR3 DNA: TGCAGCGGGGCGACGATGCTAGCGGGGGGGCGTAAGTTCTTC. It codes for CSGATMLAGGRKFF.

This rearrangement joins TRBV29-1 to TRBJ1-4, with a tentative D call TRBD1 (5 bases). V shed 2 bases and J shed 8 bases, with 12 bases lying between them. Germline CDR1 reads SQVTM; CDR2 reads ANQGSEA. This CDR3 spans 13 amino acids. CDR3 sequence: CSVERGFGEKLFF. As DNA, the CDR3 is TGCAGCGTTGAACGGGGGTTCGGGGAAAAACTGTTTTTT.

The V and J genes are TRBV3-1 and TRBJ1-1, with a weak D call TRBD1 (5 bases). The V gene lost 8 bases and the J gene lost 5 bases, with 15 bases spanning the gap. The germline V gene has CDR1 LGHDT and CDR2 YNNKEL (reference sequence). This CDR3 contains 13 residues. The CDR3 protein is CASLGGVETEAFF. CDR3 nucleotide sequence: TGTGCCAGCCTTGGGGGGGTTGAGACTGAAGCTTTCTTT.

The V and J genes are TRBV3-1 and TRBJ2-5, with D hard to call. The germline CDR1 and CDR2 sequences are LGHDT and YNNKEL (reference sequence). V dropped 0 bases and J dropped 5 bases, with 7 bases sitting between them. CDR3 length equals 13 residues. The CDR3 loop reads CASSQEGLETQYF. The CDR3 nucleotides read TGTGCCAGCAGCCAAGAGGGGTTGGAGACCCAGTACTTC.

CDR3 protein: CASGLDVYEQYF. In DNA form, the CDR3 reads TGTGCCAGCGGCCTGGACGTCTACGAGCAGTACTTC. J is TRBJ2-7 and V is TRBV18; D is unresolved. V dropped 8 bases and J dropped 3 bases, with 11 bases sitting between them. The CDR3 length is 12 residues. Per germline, CDR1 KGHSH and CDR2 LQKENI.

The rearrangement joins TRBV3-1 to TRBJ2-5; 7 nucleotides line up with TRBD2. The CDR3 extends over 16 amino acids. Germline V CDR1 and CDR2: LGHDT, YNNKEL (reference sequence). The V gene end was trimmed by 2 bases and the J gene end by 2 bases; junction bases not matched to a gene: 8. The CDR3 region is CASSQTSANPQETQYF. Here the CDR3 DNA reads TGTGCCAGCAGCCAAACTAGCGCCAACCCACAAGAGACCCAGTACTTC.

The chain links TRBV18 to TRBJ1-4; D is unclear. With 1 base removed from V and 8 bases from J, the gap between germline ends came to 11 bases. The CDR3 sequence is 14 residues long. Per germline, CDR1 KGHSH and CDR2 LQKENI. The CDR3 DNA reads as TGTGCCAGCTCACCACAAGGCCTTAAGGAAAAACTGTTTTTT. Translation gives CASSPQGLKEKLFF.

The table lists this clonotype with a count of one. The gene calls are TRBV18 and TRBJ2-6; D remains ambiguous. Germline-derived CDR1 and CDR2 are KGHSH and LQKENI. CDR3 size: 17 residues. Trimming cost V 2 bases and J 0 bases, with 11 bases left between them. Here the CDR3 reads CASSPVGGNSGANVLTF. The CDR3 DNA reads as TGTGCCAGCTCACCAGTCGGCGGAAACTCTGGGGCCAACGTCCTGACTTTC.

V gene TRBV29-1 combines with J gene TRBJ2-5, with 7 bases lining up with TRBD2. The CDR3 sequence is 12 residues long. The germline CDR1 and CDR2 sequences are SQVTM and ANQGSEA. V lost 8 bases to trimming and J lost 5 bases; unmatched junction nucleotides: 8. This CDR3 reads CSCGGGRETQYF. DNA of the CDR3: TGCAGCTGTGGGGGGGGACGGGAGACCCAGTACTTC.

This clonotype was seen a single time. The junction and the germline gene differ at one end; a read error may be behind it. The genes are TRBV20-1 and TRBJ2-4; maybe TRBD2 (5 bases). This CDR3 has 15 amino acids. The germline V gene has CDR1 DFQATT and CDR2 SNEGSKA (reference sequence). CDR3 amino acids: CSARGWRSRGNIQYF. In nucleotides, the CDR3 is TGCAGTGCCAGAGGGTGGAGATCTCGAGGAAACATTCAGTACTTC.

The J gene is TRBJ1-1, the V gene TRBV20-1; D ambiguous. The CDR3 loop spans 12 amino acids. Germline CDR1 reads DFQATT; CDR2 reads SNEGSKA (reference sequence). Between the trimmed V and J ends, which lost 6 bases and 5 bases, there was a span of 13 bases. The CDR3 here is CSAQLEPTEAFF. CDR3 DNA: TGCAGTGCCCAACTCGAACCTACTGAAGCTTTCTTT.

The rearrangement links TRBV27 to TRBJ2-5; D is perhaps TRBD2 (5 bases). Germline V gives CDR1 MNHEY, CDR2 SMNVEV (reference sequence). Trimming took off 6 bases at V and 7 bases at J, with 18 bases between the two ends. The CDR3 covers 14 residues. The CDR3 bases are TGTGCCAGCAGCGAGTCGGGGTCTGAGGGGACCCAGTACTTC. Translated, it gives CASSESGSEGTQYF.

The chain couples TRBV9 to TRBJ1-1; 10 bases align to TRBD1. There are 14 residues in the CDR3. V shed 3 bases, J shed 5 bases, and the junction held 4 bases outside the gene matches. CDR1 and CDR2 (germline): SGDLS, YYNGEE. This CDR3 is CASSAGTGVTEAFF. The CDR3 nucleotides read TGTGCCAGCAGCGCAGGGACAGGGGTTACTGAAGCTTTCTTT.

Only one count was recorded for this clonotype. Here the CDR3 reads CASPLRDSQPYEQYF. The DNA for the CDR3 is TGTGCTAGCCCACTACGGGACAGTCAACCCTACGAGCAGTACTTC. The rearrangement joins TRBV12-5 to TRBJ2-7; TRBD1 agrees at 7 bases. The germline CDR1 and CDR2 sequences are LGHNT and FRNRAP. With V trimmed by 9 bases and J by 2 bases, 13 bases remained unmatched. CDR3 length equals 15 residues.

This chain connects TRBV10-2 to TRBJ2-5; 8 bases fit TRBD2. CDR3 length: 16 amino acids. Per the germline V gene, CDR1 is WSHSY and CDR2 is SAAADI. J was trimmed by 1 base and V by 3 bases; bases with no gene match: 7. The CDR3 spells CASSDRRGDTQETQYF. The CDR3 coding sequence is TGCGCCAGCAGTGATAGGCGGGGGGACACCCAAGAGACCCAGTACTTC.

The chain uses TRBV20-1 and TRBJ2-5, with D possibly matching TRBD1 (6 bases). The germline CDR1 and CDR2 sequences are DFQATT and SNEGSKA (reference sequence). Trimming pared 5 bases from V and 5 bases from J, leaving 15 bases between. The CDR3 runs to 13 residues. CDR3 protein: CSASSTGGETQYF. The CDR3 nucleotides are TGCAGTGCTTCCTCGACAGGCGGGGAGACCCAGTACTTC.

For the CDR3, the DNA is TGTGCCAGCAGCTCCGCCGTCGCCTTCAATCAGCCCCAGCATTTT. Protein: CASSSAVAFNQPQHF. The chain uses TRBV7-7 and TRBJ1-5, with D uncertain. CDR1 is SSHAT, CDR2 FNYEAQ, per germline (reference sequence). CDR3 length: 15 amino acids. The V end was cut by 4 bases, the J end by 3 bases, with 13 bases between.

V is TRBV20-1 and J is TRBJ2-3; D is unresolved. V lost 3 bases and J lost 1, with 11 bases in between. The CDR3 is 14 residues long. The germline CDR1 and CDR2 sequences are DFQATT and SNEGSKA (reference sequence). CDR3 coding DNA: TGCAGTGCTAGTAAGAGTTCCGGCACAGATACGCAGTATTTT. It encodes CSASKSSGTDTQYF.